The 29 T cell receptor beta chains reported below all come from one sample, sequenced in a study of identical twins. Each CDR3 protein gets one entry after TCRdb re-called the 5' RACE reads with MiXCR. The table lists 350,000 to 600,000 distinct CDR3 sequences, 11% to 15% of them singletons. This sample also belongs to another study, concerning yellow fever vaccine responses in identical twins.

Sequences were obtained from CD4+ T cells sorted from blood. The receptors were gathered from a woman under 30 in good health.

The chain employs TRBV6-2 or TRBV6-3 and TRBJ2-1; 10 bases line up with TRBD1. The CDR3 is 20 amino acids. From germline, CDR1 is MNHEY and CDR2 SVGEGT. Germline trimming cut 2 bases from V and 3 bases from J; bases unmatched to any gene: 16. The CDR3 nucleotides are TGTGCCAGCAGTTACACCAGGAAAGCTTTAGGGACAGGGGTCTACAATGAGCAGTTCTTC. It specifies CASSYTRKALGTGVYNEQFF.

V usage is TRBV30 and J usage is TRBJ2-7; no definite D call. The CDR3 is made up of 11 amino acids. Per the germline V gene, CDR1 is GTSNPN and CDR2 is SVGIG (reference sequence). The CDR3, as DNA: TGTGCACTCCATTGGGGTGGGGAGCAGTACTTC. Translation: CALHWGGEQYF.

In this sample, this clonotype turned up many times. DNA for the CDR3: TGCGCCAGCAGCTTGGTGGAAGCTGTAAAGACCCAGTACTTC. This gives the protein CASSLVEAVKTQYF. The rearrangement joins TRBV5-1 to TRBJ2-5; D unclear. Trimming left V 0 bases short and J 6 bases short, with 12 bases between. The CDR3 covers 14 residues. Germline V CDR1 and CDR2: SGHRS, YFSETQ. Combining the CDR3 with reference TRBV5-1 and TRBJ2-5 gives the whole variable domain KAGVTQTPRYLIKTRGQQVTLSCSPISGHRSVSWYQQTPGQGLQFLFEYFSETQRNKGNFPGRFSGRQFSNSRSEMNVSTLELGDSALYLCASSLVEAVKTQYFGPGTRLLVL.

This clonotype was seen more than once but under ten times. The chain is built from TRBV20-1 and TRBJ2-5, with D perhaps matching TRBD1 (6 bases). Germline CDR1 DFQATT, CDR2 SNEGSKA (reference sequence). CDR3 length: 13 residues. DNA for the CDR3: TGCAGGCCTCGAGGGGGAGTCCAAGAGACCCAGTACTTC. This encodes CRPRGGVQETQYF.

This clonotype was seen only a few times. A junction end diverges from the germline sequence, so it may reflect a read error. The chain joins TRBV7-7 to TRBJ2-3; D is undetermined. From germline, CDR1 is SSHAT and CDR2 FNYEAQ (reference sequence). The CDR3 is 13 amino acids. The CDR3, as DNA: TGTGCTAGCAGCTTAGGGCCGACGTACGCGCAGTATTTT. This translates into CASSLGPTYAQYF.

The chain recombines TRBV4-3 with TRBJ2-1, with 8 bases matching TRBD1. Per germline, CDR1 LGHNA and CDR2 YSLEER. The CDR3 is made up of 17 amino acids. V shed 0 bases and J 3 bases; nucleotides not matched to a gene: 7. CDR3 sequence: CASSQDGLGQGYNEQFF. The CDR3 region has the DNA TGCGCCAGCAGCCAAGATGGGTTAGGACAGGGCTACAATGAGCAGTTCTTC.

The CDR3 loop reads CSARDQTSGSTYNEQFF. The CDR3 DNA sequence: TGCAGTGCTAGAGATCAAACTAGCGGGTCCACCTACAATGAGCAGTTCTTC. The chain combines TRBV20-1 with TRBJ2-1, with 9 bases fitting TRBD2. The CDR3 has 17 residues. Germline V gene sequence: CDR1 DFQATT, CDR2 SNEGSKA (reference sequence). The trim removed 0 bases at V and 2 bases at J, leaving 8 bases unmatched.

This clonotype was found a few times. A junction boundary mismatches the germline segment, possibly from a read error. The chain carries TRBV5-1 and TRBJ2-1; D perhaps matches TRBD1 (6 bases). CDR3 length: 14 amino acids. Germline V gene data show CDR1 as SGHRS and CDR2 as YFSETQ. CDR3 bases: TGCGCCAGCAGATTGGACAGCTTATACAATGAGCAGTTCTTC. Translation: CASRLDSLYNEQFF.

V usage is TRBV7-3 and J usage is TRBJ2-3; tentative D call: TRBD1 (5 bases). V gave up 1 base and J gave up 6 bases, with 11 bases separating them. Germline CDR1 is SGHTA and CDR2 is FQGTGA. The CDR3 runs 14 residues. CDR3 DNA: TGTGCCAGCAGCTTAAACACTGGGGCGGATACGCAGTATTTT. It yields the protein CASSLNTGADTQYF. Full variable domain (remainder filled in from reference TRBV7-3 and TRBJ2-3): GAGVSQTPSNKVTEKGKYVELRCDPISGHTALYWYRQSLGQGPEFLIYFQGTGAADDSGLPNDRFFAVRPEGSVSTLKIQRTERGDSAVYLCASSLNTGADTQYFGPGTRLTVL.

This clonotype showed up many times. The chain recombines TRBV5-1 with TRBJ2-2; 7 bases map to TRBD1. CDR1 and CDR2 from the germline V gene are SGHRS and YFSETQ. This CDR3 is built from 15 residues. J was trimmed by 2 bases and V by 3 bases; bases with no gene match: 4. The CDR3 loop is CASSSDRPNTGELFF. In nucleotides, the CDR3 is TGCGCCAGCAGCTCGGACAGGCCTAACACCGGGGAGCTGTTTTTT.

The gene calls are TRBV18 and TRBJ2-7; no clear D gene. The germline V gene has CDR1 KGHSH and CDR2 LQKENI. V gave up 6 bases and J gave up 0 bases, with 18 bases separating them. This CDR3 has 16 residues. This CDR3 is CASSRTQTLSSYEQYF. CDR3 nucleotide sequence: TGTGCCAGCTCGCGTACACAGACTTTGAGCTCCTACGAGCAGTACTTC.

The chain has TRBV5-5 and TRBJ2-6; D ambiguous. This CDR3 has 17 residues. CDR1 is SGHKS, CDR2 YYEKEE, per germline (reference sequence). The ends were cut back, 2 bases at V and 5 bases at J, with 17 bases in the middle. CDR3 protein: CASSFPGGDLRANVLTF. For the CDR3, the DNA is TGTGCCAGCAGCTTCCCGGGCGGTGACCTCAGGGCCAACGTCCTGACTTTC.

This clonotype was detected many times. The DNA of the CDR3 is TGTGCCAGCAGCACCAGGGTGGGGACTTACAATGAGCAGTTCTTC. Residues: CASSTRVGTYNEQFF. The chain employs TRBV11-2 and TRBJ2-1, with D perhaps matching TRBD2 (6 bases). Germline-derived CDR1 and CDR2 are SGHAT and FQNNGV. V lost 5 bases and J lost 4, with 15 bases in between. The CDR3 sequence is 15 residues long.

This clonotype came up many times. The V call is TRBV28, the J call TRBJ1-5, with D possibly matching TRBD1 (5 bases). CDR3 length equals 15 residues. Trimming left V 2 bases short and J 3 bases short, with 11 bases between. Per the germline V gene, CDR1 is MDHEN and CDR2 is SYDVKM. CDR3 region: CASSLRQGNNQPQHF. CDR3 coding DNA: TGTGCCAGCAGTTTACGGCAGGGCAACAATCAGCCCCAGCATTTT.

This clonotype was observed a handful of times. CDR3 coding DNA: TGTGCCAGCAGCCCCCGCGGGGACACGTTAATGAACACTGAAGCTTTCTTT. Translating it yields CASSPRGDTLMNTEAFF. The rearrangement links TRBV7-9 to TRBJ1-1, with a tentative D call TRBD1 (6 bases). The germline V gene has CDR1 SEHNR and CDR2 FQNEAQ (reference sequence). This CDR3 has 17 amino acids. V shed 5 bases and J shed 0 bases, with 19 bases lying between them.

The count of this clonotype is one. The rearrangement uses TRBV7-9 and TRBJ2-5, with 7 nucleotides matching TRBD1. J gave up 7 bases and V 1 base, and 6 bases lay outside the gene matches. The CDR3 spans 14 residues. Germline CDR1 reads SEHNR; CDR2 reads FQNEAQ (reference sequence). CDR3 nucleotide sequence: TGTGCCAGCAGCTTAGGACAGGGAGAGGGGACCCAGTACTTC. Residues: CASSLGQGEGTQYF.

This chain links TRBV27 with TRBJ2-5; D is perhaps TRBD2 (6 bases). The V and J ends lost 5 bases and 2 bases respectively, with 15 bases between them. Germline V gene lookup returns CDR1 MNHEY and CDR2 SMNVEV (reference sequence). CDR3 length: 15 residues. The CDR3 is CASSNSRRGQETQYF. The CDR3 DNA sequence: TGTGCCAGCAGTAACTCTCGTCGGGGGCAAGAGACCCAGTACTTC.

This clonotype appeared a few times. The chain combines TRBV12-3 or TRBV12-4 with TRBJ2-1, with D possibly TRBD1 on 6 matching bases. The CDR3 length is 13 residues. With 6 bases removed from V and 5 bases from J, the gap between germline ends came to 11 bases. In nucleotides, the CDR3 is TGTGCCAGCAGGAATCCAGGGGACAATGAGCAGTTCTTC. As protein: CASRNPGDNEQFF.

V usage is TRBV18 and J usage is TRBJ2-7, with TRBD1 matching over 11 bases. Unmatched junction bases numbered 2, after V lost 3 bases and J lost 4 bases. The CDR3 contains 14 residues. Germline assignment: CDR1 KGHSH and CDR2 LQKENI. The CDR3 protein is CASSPGQGEYEQYF. The DNA for the CDR3 is TGTGCCAGCTCACCGGGACAGGGGGAATACGAGCAGTACTTC.

Only a few counts were recorded for this clonotype. This rearrangement joins TRBV6-5 to TRBJ2-3; no firm D call. Trimming took 7 bases from V and 4 from J, leaving 3 bases between them. The V gene's germline CDR1 is MNHEY and CDR2 SVGAGI. The CDR3 contains 10 residues. The CDR3 DNA reads TGTGCCAGCATGGCAGATACGCAGTATTTT. As protein: CASMADTQYF.

The chain joins TRBV9 to TRBJ2-3, with 11 bases that match TRBD2. This CDR3 spans 16 amino acids. Germline CDR1 and CDR2: SGDLS and YYNGEE. Germline trimming cut 4 bases from V and 4 bases from J; bases unmatched to any gene: 8. The CDR3 spells CASSPRTSGFADTQYF. The CDR3 DNA sequence: TGTGCCAGCAGCCCCCGGACTAGCGGGTTCGCAGATACGCAGTATTTT. Filled out from reference TRBV9 and TRBJ2-3, the complete variable domain reads DSGVTQTPKHLITATGQRVTLRCSPRSGDLSVYWYQQSLDQGLQFLIQYYNGEERAKGNILERFSAQQFPDLHSELNLSSLELGDSALYFCASSPRTSGFADTQYFGPGTRLTVL.

The chain couples TRBV2 to TRBJ2-2; D unresolved. Trimming removed 2 bases at V and 6 bases at J, with 7 bases between. From germline, CDR1 is SNHLY and CDR2 FYNNEI. The CDR3 is 13 residues long. CDR3 in amino acids: CASSEYGAGELFF. The CDR3 nucleotides read TGTGCCAGCAGTGAATACGGAGCCGGGGAGCTGTTTTTT. The full variable domain, with the rest looked up from reference TRBV2 and TRBJ2-2, is EPEVTQTPSHQVTQMGQEVILRCVPISNHLYFYWYRQILGQKVEFLVSFYNNEISEKSEIFDDQFSVERPDGSNFTLKIRSTKLEDSAMYFCASSEYGAGELFFGEGSRLTVL.

The CDR3 is CSVAWGYNEQFF. DNA of the CDR3: TGCAGCGTGGCTTGGGGATACAATGAGCAGTTCTTC. The V call is TRBV29-1, the J call TRBJ2-1; no definite D call. The germline V and J ends were trimmed by 6 bases and 4 bases, with 10 bases remaining between them. The CDR3 length is 12 residues. Germline V gene sequence: CDR1 SQVTM, CDR2 ANQGSEA.

This clonotype appeared many times. The chain is built from TRBV12-3 or TRBV12-4 and TRBJ1-1; 10 nucleotides match TRBD1. This CDR3 has 13 residues. The CDR3 loop reads CASSGQGVTEAFF. The CDR3 DNA follows: TGTGCTTCATCCGGACAGGGGGTCACTGAAGCTTTCTTT.

Ten or more counts support this clonotype. CDR3 amino acids: CASSRTPVAGGTGELFF. The DNA of the CDR3 is TGTGCCAGCAGCAGGACACCCGTGGCGGGAGGTACCGGGGAGCTGTTTTTT. The rearrangement uses TRBV5-6 and TRBJ2-2, with 8 bases lining up with TRBD2. The V segment lost 4 bases and the J segment 5 bases; nucleotides outside the gene matches: 13. The CDR3 is 17 residues long. Germline loops: CDR1 SGHDT, CDR2 YYEEEE. The complete variable domain, with remaining parts taken from reference TRBV5-6 and TRBJ2-2, reads DAGVTQSPTHLIKTRGQQVTLRCSPKSGHDTVSWYQQALGQGPQFIFQYYEEEERQRGNFPDRFSGHQFPNYSSELNVNALLLGDSALYLCASSRTPVAGGTGELFFGEGSRLTVL.

This clonotype came up a few times. This chain uses TRBV5-6 with TRBJ2-7; D ambiguous. Trimming stripped 2 bases from V and 5 bases from J, with 17 bases between. This CDR3 has 15 amino acids. The V gene's germline CDR1 is SGHDT and CDR2 YYEEEE. The CDR3 coding sequence is TGTGCCAGCAGCTTTCCGTACCCCCCCACCGACGAGCAGTACTTC. Its protein is CASSFPYPPTDEQYF.

V and J are TRBV20-1 and TRBJ2-7; 9 bases map to TRBD2. Per the germline V gene, CDR1 is DFQATT and CDR2 is SNEGSKA (reference sequence). Losses at the gene ends were 6 bases for V and 3 bases for J; bases not matched to a gene: 9. The length of the CDR3 is 14 residues. CDR3 protein: CSARRAGGFYEQYF. CDR3 in DNA: TGCAGTGCCCGGAGAGCGGGAGGCTTCTACGAGCAGTACTTC.

The CDR3 spells CASSSAGANEQFF. The CDR3 DNA reads TGTGCCAGCAGCTCTGCGGGCGCTAATGAGCAGTTCTTC. The chain employs TRBV7-2 and TRBJ2-1; the D gene is possibly TRBD2 (5 bases). CDR1 and CDR2 from the germline V gene are SGHTA and FQGNSA. Between the trimmed V and J ends, which lost 4 bases and 7 bases, there was a span of 11 bases. This CDR3 comprises 13 residues.

This clonotype was picked up a small number of times. The rearrangement joins TRBV12-3 or TRBV12-4 to TRBJ2-2; a weak D match, TRBD1 (8 bases). Trimming shortened V by 8 bases and J by 7 bases, and 14 bases separated the two germline ends. The CDR3 contains 13 residues. In DNA form, the CDR3 reads TGTGCCAGCTCGACAGGGGAGGGCGGGGAGCTGTTTTTT. Protein sequence: CASSTGEGGELFF.